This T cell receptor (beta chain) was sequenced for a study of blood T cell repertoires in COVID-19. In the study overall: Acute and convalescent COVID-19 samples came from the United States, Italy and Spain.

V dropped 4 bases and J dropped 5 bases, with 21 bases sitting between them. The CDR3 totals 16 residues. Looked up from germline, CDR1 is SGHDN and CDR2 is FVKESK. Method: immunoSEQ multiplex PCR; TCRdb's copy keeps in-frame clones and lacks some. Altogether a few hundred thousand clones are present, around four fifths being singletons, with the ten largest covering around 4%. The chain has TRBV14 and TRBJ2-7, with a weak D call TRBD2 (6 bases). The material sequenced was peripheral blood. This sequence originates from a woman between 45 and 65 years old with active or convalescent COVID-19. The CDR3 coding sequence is TGTGCCAGCAGCCCTCTGGGCGCAGAGGGAGGTAACGAGCAGTACTTC. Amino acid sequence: CASSPLGAEGGNEQYF.